Included here is one T cell receptor (beta chain) sequence, with context. The antigen it binds to is not known. No much larger clonotype is one base removed from it; base qualities were not supplied. The entry originates in a study of cytomegalovirus exposure and HLA in healthy donors (dated by TCRdb to about 2017). About the study as a whole: In an earlier analysis of fewer than 750 of the donors, around 300 Gb of sequence data and 90 million to 120 million unique TCR beta sequences from 150 million to 200 million T cells were reported. The T cell repertoires of some 700 subjects were profiled by immunosequencing and related to cytomegalovirus serostatus. The later analysis used no new phenotypic data to find candidate immune exposures, relying instead on TCR beta sequences and their occurrence across donors. Both class I and class II loci were covered by HLA typing, at four-digit resolution. Every discovery cohort repertoire had been produced on one sequencing platform. To decide whether each TCR beta V gene segment behaved as functional or pseudogenic, an earlier analysis of some 580 of the donors relied on high-throughput TCR beta sequencing. The study was designed to test whether signatures of past pathogen exposure could be identified by cataloging public T cell receptors. Among about 360 genotyped donors of the cohort, an average of 235,054 unique TCR beta nucleotide sequences were sequenced per donor, around 20% of them non-productive. Roughly 300 gigabases of sequencing data and around 85 million unique TCR sequences made up an early release that covered about 640 HLA-typed donors. Among the roughly 410 genotyped donors, around 81% belonged to the genetic ancestry cluster associated with self-reported Caucasian donors. Genome-wide SNP genotypes for about three fifths of the 666 donors were used in a later genetic analysis, which treated that subset as a discovery cohort. Donor age, sex, ethnicity and CMV serostatus were compiled together with the repertoire data. High-throughput TCR immunosequencing, statistical association of individual TCRs with disease status, and machine learning were combined to predict cytomegalovirus infection status. Five DR-DQ haplotypes were treated as single units for association and clustering because of strong linkage in the cohort. A separate validation cohort of roughly 120 different subjects was used in addition to the roughly 720-subject first cohort. A later analysis re-examined previously published TCR beta repertoires from around 670 donors and added high-resolution HLA genotyping to investigate patterns of TCR occurrence. Typing coverage differed by locus: A, B, C, DRB1 and DQB1 were typed in roughly 629-640 donors, DQA1 in about 510, DPA1 in over 600, and DPB1 in about 450.

Overall study outcomes, separate from this receptor: In a later analysis, HLA-associated TCR beta chains were found to be more clonally expanded and to have lower generation probabilities than equally common non-associated chains. The authors suggested that the approach could potentially be extended to other disease states and immunological phenotypes. HLA typing was unavailable for some donors at each locus, so association tests used only the typed subset. Some IMGT-functional V segments, including TRBV6-2 and TRBV6-3, could not be distinguished by the 87-base-pair reads and were therefore excluded. The presence/absence analyses assumed that sequencing depth was roughly uniform across donors, and that assumption may not be true. In a later analysis, some 18,000 TCR beta sequences were associated with specific HLA alleles at a false discovery rate of 0.05. Most TCR sequences were observed very rarely across donors, whereas some public TCRs were present in many individuals. The earlier analysis of approximately 540 of the donors excluded 15 to 20 rarely observed V segments, including chromosome 9 orphons, because counts were too low. According to a later genetic analysis, donors in an Asian-associated ancestry cluster had fewer N-insertions in productive TCRs than the approximately 630-donor mean. In a later analysis, TCR association rates were found to vary across HLA loci, with the most associated TCRs seen for DRB1 alleles and the fewest for HLA-C alleles. A few of the identified cytomegalovirus-associated TCR beta chains were confirmed in vitro to be specific for cytomegalovirus antigens. A later genetic analysis associated a missense DCLRE1C variant with V-gene and J-gene trimming of TCR beta chains, and an independent cohort replicated the association. A further reported finding was that TCR beta sequences accurately predicted the HLA-A and HLA-B alleles for most subjects in the first cohort. In both the original and validation cohorts, the classifier was reported to diagnose cytomegalovirus status with high specificity and sensitivity. The study listed around 160 TCR beta chains as associated with cytomegalovirus. Only TCR beta chains were sequenced in this cohort, and the absence of alpha or paired-chain data limited detectable features. Correlated functional status among segregating V segments might be attributable to linkage disequilibrium, but an unknown experimental factor could not be ruled out. A cluster of highly shared sequence variants was judged likely to represent a technical artifact of the sequencing pipeline. In a later analysis, several top co-occurrence clusters were reported to appear linked to parvovirus B19, influenza, CMV and Epstein-Barr virus. In a later analysis, most CMV-associated TCR beta chains were found to appear HLA-restricted, with HLA associations seemingly driven largely by CMV exposure. In an earlier analysis of some 500 of the donors, most TCR beta V segments appeared in productive rearrangements about 90% or about 30% of the time, broadly matching IMGT annotations. When HLA alleles, especially DR and DQ, strongly co-occurred, attributing TCR associations to individual alleles was difficult. For the cohort, immune exposure information was limited to CMV serostatus.

Trimming removed 7 bases from V and 2 bases from J, leaving 12 bases between the germline ends. CDR1 and CDR2, looked up from the germline V gene (reference sequence), are LNHDA and SQIVND. Inclusive of the bounding cysteine and phenylalanine, the CDR3 is 14 residues long. Only the CDR3 portion is preserved as DNA: 42 bases, with reading frame beginning at the first base. The library was generated by the immunoSEQ multiplex PCR assay. For the multiplex PCR, a mixture combining 60 forward primers for TCR Vbeta segments and 13 reverse primers for TCR Jbeta segments was used. Amplification of the CDR3 region of rearranged TCR beta genes was performed with a multiplex PCR assay on genomic DNA. On the Illumina HiSeq System, the amplified TCR beta libraries were sequenced as 87-base-pair reads. The original pipeline was this. In a later analysis, tens of millions of unique TCR beta chains were counted across the roughly 700 repertoires, and roughly 11 million of these chains were shared by at least two donors. A nearest-neighbor algorithm error-corrected the raw reads and collapsed the reads into unique sequences, merging closely related sequences to remove PCR and sequencing errors. CDR3 sequences were aligned to IMGT reference sequences to assign V, D and J gene segments. Each retained sequence needed at least a six-nucleotide match to both a V gene segment and a J gene segment. A rearrangement was called productive if the CDR3 had no stop codons and remained in frame with V and J, and every other rearrangement was called non-productive. Following IMGT convention, CDR3 was defined as the stretch from the second conserved V-encoded cysteine up to the conserved J-encoded phenylalanine. Sequences without an unambiguous match to a single V gene segment were excluded from the earlier analysis of several hundred of the donors. In an earlier analysis of several hundred of the donors, V segments were called functional above 56.7% productive rearrangements and were called segregating when the between-donor standard deviation exceeded 5%. A statistical classification framework was built to diagnose cytomegalovirus status from the catalog of TCR beta chain sequences. In a later analysis, V and J genes were assigned by comparing TCR nucleotide sequences against IMGT/GENE-DB human TR gene sequences. The TCRdist pipeline was used in a later analysis to assign CDR3 sequences and most-parsimonious VDJ recombination scenarios. A later analysis defined each TCR beta chain by its CDR3 amino acid sequence plus V-gene family, and excluded reads lacking a unique V-gene family. A later analysis removed several hundred highly shared, low-generation-probability nucleotide sequences to deal with suspected cross-contamination and a sequencing artifact. In a later analysis, a clonal expansion index was calculated for each public chain from normalized within-repertoire ranks of inferred template counts. In a later analysis, generation probabilities were computed with a VDJ recombination model fitted to out-of-frame rearrangements, and the resulting probabilities were checked against IGoR. In a later analysis, hypergeometric tests were used to score TCR-TCR, TCR-HLA and TCR-CMV co-occurrence, with a repertoire-size bias correction applied to TCR pairs. False discovery rates were estimated in a later analysis by permuting HLA or CMV assignments 20 times. In a later analysis, co-occurring TCRs were grouped using DBSCAN, and TCRdist sequence similarity was added for clustering within HLA-allele-positive subsets. For co-occurrence clustering, repertoires with fewer than 30,000 or more than 120,000 public chains were excluded, along with four or five repertoires with anomalous nucleotide sharing. In TCRdb, the immuneACCESS table is reduced to in-frame sequences with V and J assigned. These tables do not hold every clone; where another copy was compared, an unresolved V gene accounts for under half, and the others remain unexplained. The DNA gave D and trimming, while V, J and clone size come from that table. The sample has 37,000 or so clones on record, 81% of them singletons. The top ten clonotypes cover roughly 10% of the sample.

The cohort was made up of 500 to 850 healthy bone marrow donors. Cohort members were all nominally healthy when sampled, although unrecorded immune exposures were likely present. The donor was CMV seronegative and was included in the group of about 400 seronegative cohort members. A peripheral blood sample was provided by each donor, and peripheral blood mononuclear cells were used for TCR beta sequencing. The Qiagen DNeasy Blood Extraction Kit was used to extract genomic DNA from the blood cell samples. The V and J segments used are TRBV19 and TRBJ1-3; TRBD1 might be the D gene, on 6 matching bases. The sequenced sample consisted of PBMCs. The sequence was collected from a woman in her thirties or forties in good health and CMV-seronegative. The DNA sequence is as follows: TGTGCCAGTAAACCCGGGACAACTGGAAACACCATATATTTT. This encodes CASKPGTTGNTIYF.